Listed here is a single T cell receptor (beta chain). Its target is unknown. Every isolated RNA sample was fully reverse transcribed, so sequencing captured expressed TCRB transcripts. Clones were sequenced by immunoSEQ multiplex PCR, and TCRdb holds only the in-frame ones, with some missing. The sample has around 650,000 clones; around 12% are singletons. These data originate in a study of beta chain features in type 1 diabetes. General study results and limits: Sequencing the cDNA could make cells with high TCR expression show up more than they should. Shorter TCRB CDR3s, moderately but significantly so, were found in Type 1 diabetes patients in all four CD4+ subsets. The question left open here concerned HLA type influencing TCRB rearrangement. There were fewer insertions and more deletions at the VDJ junctions of type 1 diabetes patients.

Germline lookup yields CDR1 SEHNR and CDR2 FQNEAQ (reference sequence). Trimming removed 8 bases from V and 8 bases from J, with 24 bases in between. There are 15 residues in the CDR3. The chain is built from TRBV7-9 and TRBJ1-2; D is perhaps TRBD1 (5 bases). This clonotype was sampled from a man aged 25-40 years with type 1 diabetes. The sequencing sample was made of naive CD4+ T cells from blood. The CDR3 sequence is CASRSDGAGRRGYTF. Here the CDR3 DNA reads TGTGCCAGCCGGTCGGACGGGGCTGGGCGGAGGGGCTACACCTTC.